These 14 T cell receptor beta chains originate from one sample sequenced in a study of blood T cell repertoires in COVID-19. The repertoire was sequenced with immunoSEQ multiplex PCR; TCRdb's copy has only in-frame clones and lacks some. The sample yields roughly 150,000 clones, about four fifths seen once. Sequenced input: peripheral blood. The receptors originated from a woman aged 80 or over with acute or convalescent COVID-19.

This clone showed up many times. J is TRBJ2-2 and V is TRBV2, with 11 bases fitting TRBD2. The CDR3 totals 15 residues. With 8 bases clipped from V and 6 bases from J, the junction kept 8 bases outside the gene matches. Germline V gene lookup returns CDR1 SNHLY and CDR2 FYNNEI. The CDR3 here is CASVTSGSGAGELFF. The CDR3 coding sequence is TGTGCCAGCGTAACTAGCGGGAGCGGGGCCGGGGAGCTGTTTTTT.

The rearrangement joins TRBV30 to TRBJ1-6; no reliable D call. From germline, CDR1 is GTSNPN and CDR2 SVGIG (reference sequence). With 2 bases removed from V and 5 bases from J, the gap between germline ends came to 13 bases. The CDR3 is 15 residues long. As DNA, the CDR3 is TGTGCCTGGAGTCGTGCGACGGCGGATAATTCACCCCTCCACTTT. Its protein is CAWSRATADNSPLHF. The full variable domain, its missing parts supplied by reference TRBV30 and TRBJ1-6, is SQTIHQWPATLVQPVGSPLSLECTVEGTSNPNLYWYRQAAGRGLQLLFYSVGIGQISSEVPQNLSASRPQDRQFILSSKKLLLSDSGFYLCAWSRATADNSPLHFGNGTRLTVT.

This clone was observed a single time. The chain combines TRBV11-2 with TRBJ2-2; the match to TRBD2 covers 10 bases. This CDR3 is 15 amino acids long. From germline, CDR1 is SGHAT and CDR2 FQNNGV. The V segment lost 5 bases and the J segment 1 base; nucleotides outside the gene matches: 1. This CDR3 reads CASSPSGRNTGELFF. The CDR3 DNA reads as TGTGCCAGCAGCCCTAGCGGGAGGAACACCGGGGAGCTGTTTTTT.

The genes are TRBV7-6 and TRBJ2-1, with TRBD1 matching over 8 bases. The CDR3 runs 13 residues. The germline CDR1 and CDR2 sequences are SGHVS and FNYEAQ. V was pared by 10 bases and J by 12 bases, with 14 bases of the junction left unmatched. DNA for the CDR3: TGTGCCATTACGACAGGGGAATTTACCGGGCAGTTCTTC. Protein product: CAITTGEFTGQFF. The full variable domain, rest sourced from reference TRBV7-6 and TRBJ2-1, is GAGVSQSPRYKVTKRGQDVALRCDPISGHVSLYWYRQALGQGPEFLTYFNYEAQQDKSGLPNDRFSAERPEGSISTLTIQRTEQRDSAMYRCAITTGEFTGQFFGPGTRLTVL.

Only one count was recorded for this clone. This rearrangement joins TRBV19 to TRBJ1-5; TRBD1 is a possible D gene (5 bases). V shed 7 bases and J shed 7 bases, with 20 bases lying between them. Germline CDR1 LNHDA, CDR2 SQIVND (reference sequence). CDR3 length equals 15 residues. CDR3 sequence (DNA): TGTGCCAGTACCGGCGGGACCTCGTCGGGGCAGCCCCAGCATTTT. Residues: CASTGGTSSGQPQHF.

V usage is TRBV9 and J usage is TRBJ1-2, with D unclear. V lost 3 bases to trimming and J lost 2 bases, with 14 bases between them. The germline V gene has CDR1 SGDLS and CDR2 YYNGEE. The CDR3 covers 15 residues. Here the CDR3 DNA reads TGTGCCAGCAGCGCTAGCCGGACGGAGAACTATGGCTACACCTTC. Amino acids: CASSASRTENYGYTF.

This clone has more than one count but fewer than ten. The sample contains more than one DNA sequence encoding this CDR3. The chain couples TRBV12-3 or TRBV12-4 to TRBJ1-5; D gene ambiguous. The V gene lost 3 bases and the J gene lost 3 bases, with 6 bases spanning the gap. The CDR3 consists of 13 residues. CDR3 in DNA: TGTGCCAGCAGTTTCACAGACAATCAGCCCCAGCATTTT. Translation gives CASSFTDNQPQHF.

The chain uses TRBV30 and TRBJ2-7, with 7 bases lining up with TRBD1. J was trimmed by 5 bases and V by 4 bases; bases with no gene match: 8. Germline V gene lookup returns CDR1 GTSNPN and CDR2 SVGIG (reference sequence). The CDR3 has 13 amino acids. The CDR3 DNA sequence: TGTGCCTGGACCCTAGAGGGGGCCCACGAGCAGTACTTC. This sequence encodes CAWTLEGAHEQYF.

This clone was observed many times. CDR3 bases: TGTGCCAGCAGGGCTTACCTAGCGAACACTGAAGCTTTCTTT. Amino acids: CASRAYLANTEAFF. The J gene is TRBJ1-1, the V gene TRBV6-5; no definite D call. The CDR3 covers 14 residues. Germline V gene data show CDR1 as MNHEY and CDR2 as SVGAGI. V was trimmed by 6 bases and J by 1 base, leaving 12 bases between them.

Points on this clone: This clone may be a read error of a much larger clone one base away. The chain links TRBV6-5 to TRBJ2-7; D ambiguous. Trimming stripped 4 bases from V and 2 bases from J, with 3 bases between. This CDR3 region has 11 residues. The V gene's germline CDR1 is MNHEY and CDR2 SVGAGI. The CDR3 reads CASSFTYEQYF. The CDR3, as DNA: TGTGCCAGCAGTTTTACCTACGAGCAGTACTTC.

The rearrangement links TRBV19 to TRBJ1-1, with a weak D call TRBD1 (5 bases). The CDR3 length is 15 residues. Germline V gene sequence: CDR1 LNHDA, CDR2 SQIVND (reference sequence). V was clipped by 9 bases and J by 3 bases, with 20 bases between them. CDR3 DNA sequence: TGTGCCAGCGGCCCGGGGGGACGGTTGTACACTGAAGCTTTCTTT. Its protein is CASGPGGRLYTEAFF.

The chain combines TRBV5-8 with TRBJ2-3; TRBD1 is a possible D gene (5 bases). CDR3 length: 16 residues. Per the germline V gene, CDR1 is SGHTS and CDR2 is YDEGEE. Deletions cut 0 bases from V and 0 bases from J, with 11 bases between. The chain's CDR3 is CASSLGQQPSTDTQYF. The CDR3 DNA is TGTGCCAGCAGCTTGGGACAGCAACCTAGCACAGATACGCAGTATTTT.

The chain recombines TRBV28 with TRBJ1-5; a possible D gene is TRBD1 (6 bases). CDR3 length equals 18 residues. Germline CDR1 is MDHEN and CDR2 is SYDVKM. Between the trimmed V and J ends, which lost 5 bases and 0 bases, there was a span of 20 bases. The CDR3 DNA sequence: TGTGCCAGCAGTCCCGCGGGGGCCTTGATAGATAGCAATCAGCCCCAGCATTTT. It is translated as CASSPAGALIDSNQPQHF. The full variable domain, rest sourced from reference TRBV28 and TRBJ1-5, is DVKVTQSSRYLVKRTGEKVFLECVQDMDHENMFWYRQDPGLGLRLIYFSYDVKMKEKGDIPEGYSVSREKKERFSLILESASTNQTSMYLCASSPAGALIDSNQPQHFGDGTRLSIL.

V gene TRBV29-1 combines with J gene TRBJ2-1, with 15 positions matching TRBD2. With V trimmed by 7 bases and J by 9 bases, 1 base remained unmatched. There are 12 residues in the CDR3. Germline values: CDR1 SQVTM, CDR2 ANQGSEA. In DNA form, the CDR3 reads TGCAGCGGGGGACTAGCGGGAGGTGAGCAGTTCTTC. It specifies CSGGLAGGEQFF.